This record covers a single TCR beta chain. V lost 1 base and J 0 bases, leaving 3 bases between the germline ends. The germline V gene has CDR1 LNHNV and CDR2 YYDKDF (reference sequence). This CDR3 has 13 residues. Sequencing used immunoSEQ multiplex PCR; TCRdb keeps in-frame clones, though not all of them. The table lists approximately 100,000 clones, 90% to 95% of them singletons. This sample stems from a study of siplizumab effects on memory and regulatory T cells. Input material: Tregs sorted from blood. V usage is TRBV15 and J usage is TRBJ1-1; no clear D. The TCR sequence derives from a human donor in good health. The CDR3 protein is CATSRGMNTEAFF. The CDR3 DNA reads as TGTGCCACCAGCAGAGGAATGAACACTGAAGCTTTCTTT.